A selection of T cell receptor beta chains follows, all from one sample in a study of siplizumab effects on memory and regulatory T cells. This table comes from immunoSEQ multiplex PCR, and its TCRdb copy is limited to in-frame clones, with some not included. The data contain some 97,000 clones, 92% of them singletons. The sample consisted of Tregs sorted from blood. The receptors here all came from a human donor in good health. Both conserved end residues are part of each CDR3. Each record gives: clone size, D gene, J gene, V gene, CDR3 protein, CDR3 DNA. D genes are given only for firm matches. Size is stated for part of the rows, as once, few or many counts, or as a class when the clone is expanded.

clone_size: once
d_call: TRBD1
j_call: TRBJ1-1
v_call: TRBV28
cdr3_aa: CASSRWDRGMAFF
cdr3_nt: TGTGCCAGCAGTCGATGGGACAGGGGGATGGCTTTCTTT

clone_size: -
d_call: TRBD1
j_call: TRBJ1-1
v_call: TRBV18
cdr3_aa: CASSQDRVENTEAFF
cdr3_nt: TGTGCCAGCTCACAAGACAGGGTAGAGAACACTGAAGCTTTCTTT

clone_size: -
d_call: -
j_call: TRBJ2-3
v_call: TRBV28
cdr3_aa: CASSPMGTQPDTQYF
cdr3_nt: TGTGCCAGCAGTCCCATGGGGACCCAGCCAGATACGCAGTATTTT

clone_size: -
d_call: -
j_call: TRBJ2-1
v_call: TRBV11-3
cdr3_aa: CASSLEGTVAGLGNEQFF
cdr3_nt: TGTGCCAGCAGCTTAGAAGGCACGGTGGCGGGTCTGGGGAATGAGCAGTTCTTC

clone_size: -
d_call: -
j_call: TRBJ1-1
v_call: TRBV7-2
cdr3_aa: CASSHLTGNTEAFF
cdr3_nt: TGTGCCAGCAGCCACTTGACAGGGAACACTGAAGCTTTCTTT

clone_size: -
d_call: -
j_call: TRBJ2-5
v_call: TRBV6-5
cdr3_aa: CASSQGSRETQYF
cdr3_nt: TGTGCCAGCAGTCAGGGGTCGAGGGAGACCCAGTACTTC

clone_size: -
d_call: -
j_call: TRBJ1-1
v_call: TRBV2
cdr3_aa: CASSPREDTEAFF
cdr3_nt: TGTGCCAGCAGTCCCAGGGAGGACACTGAAGCTTTCTTT

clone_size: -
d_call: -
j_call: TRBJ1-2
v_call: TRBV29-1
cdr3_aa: CSVGVTIDYGYTF
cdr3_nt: TGCAGCGTTGGGGTGACCATCGACTATGGCTACACCTTC

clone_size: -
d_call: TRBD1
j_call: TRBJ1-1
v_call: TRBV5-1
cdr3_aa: CASSPDRDTEAFF
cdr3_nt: TGCGCCAGCAGCCCGGACAGGGACACTGAAGCTTTCTTT

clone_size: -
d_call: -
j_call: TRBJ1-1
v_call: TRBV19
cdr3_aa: CASSIDQRGSTEAFF
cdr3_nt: TGTGCCAGTAGTATAGATCAGAGGGGATCCACTGAAGCTTTCTTT

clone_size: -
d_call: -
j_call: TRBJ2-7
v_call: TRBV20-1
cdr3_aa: CSASQAYEQYF
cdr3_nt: TGCAGTGCCAGCCAGGCCTACGAGCAGTACTTC

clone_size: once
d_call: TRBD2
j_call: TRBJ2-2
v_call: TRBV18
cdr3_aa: CASSLQTSGQNTGELFF
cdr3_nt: TGTGCCAGCTCACTACAGACTAGCGGACAGAACACCGGGGAGCTGTTTTTT

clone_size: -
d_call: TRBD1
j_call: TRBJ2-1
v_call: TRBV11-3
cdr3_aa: CASSRDSHYNEQFF
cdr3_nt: TGTGCCAGCAGCAGGGACAGCCACTACAATGAGCAGTTCTTC

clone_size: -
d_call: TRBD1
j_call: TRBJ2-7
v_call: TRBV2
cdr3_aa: CASRYTGASEQYF
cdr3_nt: TGTGCCAGCAGGTATACAGGGGCAAGCGAGCAGTACTTC

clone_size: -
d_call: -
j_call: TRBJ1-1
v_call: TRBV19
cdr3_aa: CASRTQYRANTEAFF
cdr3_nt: TGTGCCAGTAGAACTCAATACAGGGCGAACACTGAAGCTTTCTTT

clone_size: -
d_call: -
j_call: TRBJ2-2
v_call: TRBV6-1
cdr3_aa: CASTRVNTGELFF
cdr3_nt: TGTGCCAGCACTAGGGTGAACACCGGGGAGCTGTTTTTT

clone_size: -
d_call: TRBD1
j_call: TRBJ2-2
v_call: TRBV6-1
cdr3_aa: CASSGQGGLNTGELFF
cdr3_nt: TGTGCCAGCAGTGGACAGGGGGGACTGAACACCGGGGAGCTGTTTTTT